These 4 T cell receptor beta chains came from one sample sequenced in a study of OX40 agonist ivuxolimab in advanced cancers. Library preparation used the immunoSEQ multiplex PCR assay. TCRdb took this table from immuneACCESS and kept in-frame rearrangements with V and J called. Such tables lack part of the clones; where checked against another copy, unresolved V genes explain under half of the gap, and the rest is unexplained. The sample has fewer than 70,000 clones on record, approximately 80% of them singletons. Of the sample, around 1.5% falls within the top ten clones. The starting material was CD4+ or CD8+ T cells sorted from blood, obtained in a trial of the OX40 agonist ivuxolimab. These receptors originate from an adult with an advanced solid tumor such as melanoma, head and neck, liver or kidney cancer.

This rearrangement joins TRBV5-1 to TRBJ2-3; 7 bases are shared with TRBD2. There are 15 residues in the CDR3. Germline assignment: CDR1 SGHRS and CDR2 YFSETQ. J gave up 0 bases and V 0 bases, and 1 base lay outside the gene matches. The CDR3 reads CASSLAAGSTDTQYF. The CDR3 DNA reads TGCGCCAGCAGCTTGGCAGCGGGAAGCACAGATACGCAGTATTTT.

CDR3: CASSRTGGAGYGYTF. The CDR3 nucleotides read TGTGCCAGCAGTCGGACAGGGGGCGCAGGGTATGGCTACACCTTC. The rearrangement uses TRBV6-6 and TRBJ1-2; 11 positions agree with TRBD1. Germline V gives CDR1 MNHNY, CDR2 SVGAGI (reference sequence). This CDR3 is built from 15 residues. Trimming at V came to 5 bases and at J to 5 bases, leaving 7 bases not matched to a gene.

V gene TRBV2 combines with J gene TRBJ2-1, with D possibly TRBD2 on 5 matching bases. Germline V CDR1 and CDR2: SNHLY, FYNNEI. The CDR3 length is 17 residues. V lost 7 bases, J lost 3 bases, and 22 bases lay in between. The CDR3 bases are TGTGCCAGCACCCCCCCCAACGGCGGAGGCCTCTACAATGAGCAGTTCTTC. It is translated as CASTPPNGGGLYNEQFF. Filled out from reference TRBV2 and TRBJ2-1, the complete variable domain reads EPEVTQTPSHQVTQMGQEVILRCVPISNHLYFYWYRQILGQKVEFLVSFYNNEISEKSEIFDDQFSVERPDGSNFTLKIRSTKLEDSAMYFCASTPPNGGGLYNEQFFGPGTRLTVL.

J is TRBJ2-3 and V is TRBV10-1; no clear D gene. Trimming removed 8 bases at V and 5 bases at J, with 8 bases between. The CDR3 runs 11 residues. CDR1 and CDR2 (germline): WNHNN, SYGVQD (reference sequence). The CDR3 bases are TGCGCCAGCGGATTCAGAGATACGCAGTATTTT. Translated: CASGFRDTQYF.